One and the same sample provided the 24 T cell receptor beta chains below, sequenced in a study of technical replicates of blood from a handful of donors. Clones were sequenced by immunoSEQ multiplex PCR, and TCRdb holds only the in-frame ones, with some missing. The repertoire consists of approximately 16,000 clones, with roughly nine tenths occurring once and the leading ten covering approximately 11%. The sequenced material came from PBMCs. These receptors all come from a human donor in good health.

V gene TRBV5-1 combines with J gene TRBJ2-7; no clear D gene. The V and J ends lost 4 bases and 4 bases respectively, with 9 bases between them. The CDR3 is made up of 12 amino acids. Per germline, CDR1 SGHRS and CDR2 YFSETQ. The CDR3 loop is CASSVSSYEQYF. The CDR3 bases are TGCGCCAGCAGCGTTAGCAGTTACGAGCAGTACTTC.

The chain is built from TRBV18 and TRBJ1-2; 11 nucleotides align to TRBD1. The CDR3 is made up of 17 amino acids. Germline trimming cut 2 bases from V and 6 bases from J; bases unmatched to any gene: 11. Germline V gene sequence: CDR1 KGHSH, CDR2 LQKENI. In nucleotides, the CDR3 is TGTGCCAGCTCACCAAGTTTGGGACAGGGGGTCCTTAATGGCTACACCTTC. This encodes CASSPSLGQGVLNGYTF.

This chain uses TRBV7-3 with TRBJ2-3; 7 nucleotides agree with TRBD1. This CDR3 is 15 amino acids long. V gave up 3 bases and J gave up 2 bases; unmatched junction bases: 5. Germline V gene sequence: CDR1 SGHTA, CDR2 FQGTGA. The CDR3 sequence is CASSLTGQYTDTQYF. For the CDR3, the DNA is TGTGCCAGCAGCTTGACGGGACAGTACACAGATACGCAGTATTTT.

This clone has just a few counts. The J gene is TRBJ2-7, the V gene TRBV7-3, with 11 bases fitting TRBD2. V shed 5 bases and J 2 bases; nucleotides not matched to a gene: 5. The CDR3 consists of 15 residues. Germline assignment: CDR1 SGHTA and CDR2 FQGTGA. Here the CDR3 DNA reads TGTGCCAGCAGCCAAGGACTAGCGGGCCCCTACGAGCAGTACTTC. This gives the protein CASSQGLAGPYEQYF.

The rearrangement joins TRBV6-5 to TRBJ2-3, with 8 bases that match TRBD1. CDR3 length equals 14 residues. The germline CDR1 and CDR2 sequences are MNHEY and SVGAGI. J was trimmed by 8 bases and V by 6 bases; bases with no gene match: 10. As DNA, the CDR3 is TGTGCCAGCAGAGGGACAGGCCTCGAAGGTACGCAGTATTTT. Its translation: CASRGTGLEGTQYF.

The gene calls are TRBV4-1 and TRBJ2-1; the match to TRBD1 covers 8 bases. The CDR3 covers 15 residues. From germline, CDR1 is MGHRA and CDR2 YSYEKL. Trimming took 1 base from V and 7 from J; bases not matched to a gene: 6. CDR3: CASSQARGLGNEQFF. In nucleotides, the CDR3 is TGCGCCAGCAGCCAAGCCAGGGGGCTTGGGAATGAGCAGTTCTTC.

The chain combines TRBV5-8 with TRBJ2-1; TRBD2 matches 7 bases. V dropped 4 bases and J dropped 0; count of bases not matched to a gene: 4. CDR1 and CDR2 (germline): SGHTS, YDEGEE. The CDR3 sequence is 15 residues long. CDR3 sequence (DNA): TGTGCCAGCAGCCTAGCGGCTAGCTCCTACAATGAGCAGTTCTTC. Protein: CASSLAASSYNEQFF.

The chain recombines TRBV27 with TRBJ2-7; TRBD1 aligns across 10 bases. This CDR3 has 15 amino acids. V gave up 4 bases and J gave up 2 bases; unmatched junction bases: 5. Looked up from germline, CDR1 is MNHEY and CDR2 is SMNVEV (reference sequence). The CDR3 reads CASSWTGGGTYEQYF. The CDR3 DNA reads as TGTGCCAGCAGTTGGACAGGGGGTGGAACCTACGAGCAGTACTTC.

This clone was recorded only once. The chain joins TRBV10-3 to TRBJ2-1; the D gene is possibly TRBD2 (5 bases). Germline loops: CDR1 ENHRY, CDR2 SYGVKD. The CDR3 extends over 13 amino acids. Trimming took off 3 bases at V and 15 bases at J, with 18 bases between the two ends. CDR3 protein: CAISDLAFPSRFF. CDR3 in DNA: TGTGCCATCAGTGACTTAGCGTTCCCGAGCAGGTTCTTC.

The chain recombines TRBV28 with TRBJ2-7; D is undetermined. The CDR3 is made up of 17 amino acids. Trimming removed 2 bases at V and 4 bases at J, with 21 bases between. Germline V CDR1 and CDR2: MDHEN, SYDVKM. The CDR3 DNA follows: TGTGCCAGCAGTTTAATTTCTTGGTTGGGCAGAACGTACGAGCAGTACTTC. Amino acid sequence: CASSLISWLGRTYEQYF.

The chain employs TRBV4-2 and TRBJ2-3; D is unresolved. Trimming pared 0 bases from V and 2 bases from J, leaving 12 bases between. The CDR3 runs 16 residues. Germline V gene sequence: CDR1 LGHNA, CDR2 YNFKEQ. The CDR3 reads CASSQDPGGYTDTQYF. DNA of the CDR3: TGTGCCAGCAGCCAAGATCCCGGCGGCTACACAGATACGCAGTATTTT.

For the CDR3, the DNA is TGTGCCAGCACTTTCCGGGACAGGGTCCGGGCTTTCTTT. This codes for CASTFRDRVRAFF. The rearrangement uses TRBV6-1 and TRBJ1-1; TRBD1 agrees at 9 bases. Germline CDR1 is MNHNS and CDR2 is SASEGT. This CDR3 is built from 13 residues. The V and J ends lost 7 bases and 11 bases, in that order; junction bases with no gene match: 11.

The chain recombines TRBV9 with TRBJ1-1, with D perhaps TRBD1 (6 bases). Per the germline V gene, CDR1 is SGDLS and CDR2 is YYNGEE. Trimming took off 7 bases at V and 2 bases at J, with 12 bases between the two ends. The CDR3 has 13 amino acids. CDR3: CASRTVKNTEAFF. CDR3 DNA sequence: TGTGCCAGCCGGACAGTAAAAAACACTGAAGCTTTCTTT.

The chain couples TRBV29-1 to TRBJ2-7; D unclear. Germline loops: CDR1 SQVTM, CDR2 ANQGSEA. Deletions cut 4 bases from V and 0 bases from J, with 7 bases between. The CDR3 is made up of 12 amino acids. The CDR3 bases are TGCAGCGTTGCAGGTAGCTCCTACGAGCAGTACTTC. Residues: CSVAGSSYEQYF.

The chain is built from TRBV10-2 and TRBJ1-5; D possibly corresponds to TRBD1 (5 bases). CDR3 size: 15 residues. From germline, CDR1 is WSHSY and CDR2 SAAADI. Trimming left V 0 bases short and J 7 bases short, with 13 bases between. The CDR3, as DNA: TGCGCCAGCAGTGAGTCGGGGCAGGAGGGGCAGCCCCAGCATTTT. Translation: CASSESGQEGQPQHF.

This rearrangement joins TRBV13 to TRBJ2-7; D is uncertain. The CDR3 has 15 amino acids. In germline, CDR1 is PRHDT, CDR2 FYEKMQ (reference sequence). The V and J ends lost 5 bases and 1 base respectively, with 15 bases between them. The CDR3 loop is CASSPRHLASYEQYF. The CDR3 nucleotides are TGTGCCAGCAGCCCCAGGCACCTGGCTTCCTACGAGCAGTACTTC.

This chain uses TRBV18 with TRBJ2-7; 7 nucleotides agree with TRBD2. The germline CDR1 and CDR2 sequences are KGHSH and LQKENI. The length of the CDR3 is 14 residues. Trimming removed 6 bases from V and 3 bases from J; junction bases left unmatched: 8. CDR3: CASSPPSGYYEQYF. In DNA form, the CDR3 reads TGTGCCAGCTCGCCGCCTAGCGGTTACTACGAGCAGTACTTC. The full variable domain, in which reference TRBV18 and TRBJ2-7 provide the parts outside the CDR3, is NAGVMQNPRHLVRRRGQEARLRCSPMKGHSHVYWYRQLPEEGLKFMVYLQKENIIDESGMPKERFSAEFPKEGPSILRIQQVVRGDSAAYFCASSPPSGYYEQYFGPGTRLTVT.

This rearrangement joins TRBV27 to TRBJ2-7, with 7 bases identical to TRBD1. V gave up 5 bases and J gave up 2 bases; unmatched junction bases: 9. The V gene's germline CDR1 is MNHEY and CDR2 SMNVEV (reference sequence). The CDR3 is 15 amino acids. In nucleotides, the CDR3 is TGTGCCAGCAGTACCTTTAGAGGGGGCCCCTACGAGCAGTACTTC. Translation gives CASSTFRGGPYEQYF.

The CDR3, as DNA: TGTGCCAGCAGTTTTAGTGGGGCGGATGGGTATGGCTACACCTTC. Its protein is CASSFSGADGYGYTF. This chain links TRBV28 with TRBJ1-2, with D maybe TRBD1 (5 bases). The germline CDR1 and CDR2 sequences are MDHEN and SYDVKM. V shed 3 bases and J shed 5 bases, with 16 bases lying between them. CDR3 size: 15 residues.

As DNA, the CDR3 is TGTGCCAGCACACCCAAGGGGCAGGCCACATCGGATGAGCAGTTCTTC. Protein: CASTPKGQATSDEQFF. V is TRBV27 and J is TRBJ2-1; maybe TRBD1 (5 bases). This CDR3 region has 16 residues. Between the trimmed V and J ends, which lost 7 bases and 8 bases, there was a span of 24 bases. CDR1 and CDR2 (germline): MNHEY, SMNVEV (reference sequence).

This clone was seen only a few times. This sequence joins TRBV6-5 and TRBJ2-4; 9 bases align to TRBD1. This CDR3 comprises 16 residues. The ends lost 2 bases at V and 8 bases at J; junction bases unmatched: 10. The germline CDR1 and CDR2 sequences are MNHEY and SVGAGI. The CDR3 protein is CASSYGTGLGWDIQYF. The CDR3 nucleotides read TGTGCCAGCAGTTACGGGACAGGGCTAGGTTGGGACATTCAGTACTTC.

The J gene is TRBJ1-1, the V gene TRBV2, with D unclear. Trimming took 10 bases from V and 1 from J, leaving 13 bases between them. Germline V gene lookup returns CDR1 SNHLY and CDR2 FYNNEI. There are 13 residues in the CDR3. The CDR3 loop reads CATRELSNTEAFF. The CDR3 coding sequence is TGTGCCACCCGGGAACTGTCGAACACTGAAGCTTTCTTT.

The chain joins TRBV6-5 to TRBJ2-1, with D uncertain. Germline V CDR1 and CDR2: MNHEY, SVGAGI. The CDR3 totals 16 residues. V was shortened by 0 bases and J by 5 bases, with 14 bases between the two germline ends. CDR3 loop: CASSYSLYPGNNEQFF. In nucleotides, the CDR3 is TGTGCCAGCAGTTACTCCCTGTATCCAGGCAACAATGAGCAGTTCTTC.

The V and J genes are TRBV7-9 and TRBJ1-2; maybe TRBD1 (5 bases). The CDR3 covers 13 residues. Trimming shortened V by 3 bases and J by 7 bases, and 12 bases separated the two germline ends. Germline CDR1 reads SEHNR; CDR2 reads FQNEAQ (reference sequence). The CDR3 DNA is TGTGCCAGCAGCTTCGGGGGGGGTGGTGGCTACACCTTC. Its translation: CASSFGGGGGYTF. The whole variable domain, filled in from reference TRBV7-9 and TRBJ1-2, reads DTGVSQNPRHKITKRGQNVTFRCDPISEHNRLYWYRQTLGQGPEFLTYFQNEAQLEKSRLLSDRFSAERPKGSFSTLEIQRTEQGDSAMYLCASSFGGGGGYTFGSGTRLTVV.